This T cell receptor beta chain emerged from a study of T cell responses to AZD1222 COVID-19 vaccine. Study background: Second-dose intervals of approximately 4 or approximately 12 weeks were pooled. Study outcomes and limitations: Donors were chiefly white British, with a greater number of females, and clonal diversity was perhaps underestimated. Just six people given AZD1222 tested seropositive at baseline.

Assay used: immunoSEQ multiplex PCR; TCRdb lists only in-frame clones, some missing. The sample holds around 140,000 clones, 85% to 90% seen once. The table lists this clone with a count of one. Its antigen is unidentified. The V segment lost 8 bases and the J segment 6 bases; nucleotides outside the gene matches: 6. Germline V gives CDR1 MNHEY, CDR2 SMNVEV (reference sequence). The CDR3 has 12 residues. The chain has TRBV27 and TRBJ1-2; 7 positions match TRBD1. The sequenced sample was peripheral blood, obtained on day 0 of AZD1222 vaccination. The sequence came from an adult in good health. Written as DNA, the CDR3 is TGTGCCAGCCGGACAGGTTGGGATGGCTACACCTTC. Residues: CASRTGWDGYTF.